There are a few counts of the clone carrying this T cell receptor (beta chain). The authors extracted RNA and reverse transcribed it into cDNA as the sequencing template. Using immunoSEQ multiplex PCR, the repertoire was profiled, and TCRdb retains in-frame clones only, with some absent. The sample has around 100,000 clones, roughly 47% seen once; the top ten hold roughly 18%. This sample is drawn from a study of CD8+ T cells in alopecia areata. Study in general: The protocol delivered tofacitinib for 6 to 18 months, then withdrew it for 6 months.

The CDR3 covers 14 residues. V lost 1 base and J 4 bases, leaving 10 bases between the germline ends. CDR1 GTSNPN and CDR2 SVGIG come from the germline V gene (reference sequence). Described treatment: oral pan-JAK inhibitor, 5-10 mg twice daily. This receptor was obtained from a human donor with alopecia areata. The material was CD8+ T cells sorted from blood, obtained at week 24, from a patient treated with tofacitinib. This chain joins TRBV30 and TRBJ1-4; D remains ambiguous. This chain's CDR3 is CAWSGWPINEKLFF. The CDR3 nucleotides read TGTGCCTGGAGTGGTTGGCCTATTAATGAAAAACTGTTTTTT.